The clone carrying this T cell receptor (beta chain) occurred many times. Antigen: not known. This sample was taken from a study of CD8 T cells in ankylosing spondylitis. From the 5' RACE reads, TCRdb called clonotypes with MiXCR, one entry per CDR3 protein. The sample lists under 250,000 distinct CDR3 sequences, roughly 6.6% occurring once. General study points: A TCR beta motif of several highly homologous variants seemed to mark ankylosing spondylitis blood. Researchers reportedly found disease-linked clones significantly enriched in matched ankylosing spondylitis synovial fluid. With a CD8+ phenotype, disease-linked clones were relatively rare in peripheral blood.

The CDR3 spans 13 residues. Looked up from germline, CDR1 is SGDLS and CDR2 is YYNGEE. Trimming took 5 bases from V and 5 from J; bases not matched to a gene: 3. Sequencing was carried out using blood, either unsorted or a sorted T cell fraction (not recorded which). V usage is TRBV9 and J usage is TRBJ2-3; 9 bases are shared with TRBD2. This TCR came from a male donor with ankylosing spondylitis. CDR3 amino acids: CASSAGGQDTQYF. As DNA, the CDR3 is TGTGCCAGCAGTGCGGGGGGGCAAGATACGCAGTATTTT.